One and the same sample provided the 16 T cell receptor beta chains below, sequenced in a study of technical replicates of blood from a handful of donors. Measured with immunoSEQ multiplex PCR; TCRdb has only the in-frame clones, and not every one. The sample contains some 80,000 clones, 90% to 96% of which appear only once. Sequencing used T cells isolated from PBMCs. These receptors were taken from a human donor in good health.

The V gene is TRBV18, the J gene TRBJ2-4; a possible D gene is TRBD1 (6 bases). V lost 2 bases to trimming and J lost 7 bases, with 9 bases between them. The germline V gene encodes CDR1 KGHSH and CDR2 LQKENI. CDR3 length: 13 residues. The CDR3 sequence is CASSPGGKNIQYF. In DNA form, the CDR3 reads TGTGCCAGCTCACCAGGGGGCAAGAACATTCAGTACTTC.

The chain joins TRBV2 to TRBJ1-4; D remains ambiguous. The CDR3 has 14 amino acids. CDR1 and CDR2 from the germline V gene are SNHLY and FYNNEI. V was shortened by 3 bases and J by 8 bases, with 13 bases between the two germline ends. The CDR3 spells CASSEWSGGEKLFF. In DNA form, the CDR3 reads TGTGCCAGCAGTGAGTGGTCAGGAGGGGAAAAACTGTTTTTT.

This clone was picked up one time. The J gene is TRBJ2-3, the V gene TRBV7-3; 7 nucleotides align to TRBD1. The J segment lost 6 bases and the V segment lost 5 bases, leaving 14 bases of the junction unmatched. The germline V gene has CDR1 SGHTA and CDR2 FQGTGA. This CDR3 is 16 amino acids long. The CDR3 region is CASSPRSGLRGDTQYF. The CDR3 DNA is TGTGCCAGCAGCCCGCGGTCCGGCCTCAGGGGGGATACGCAGTATTTT.

The V and J genes are TRBV30 and TRBJ1-5, with unresolved D. The CDR3 length is 12 residues. Per the germline V gene, CDR1 is GTSNPN and CDR2 is SVGIG (reference sequence). V lost 1 base to trimming and J lost 5 bases, with 6 bases between them. DNA of the CDR3: TGTGCCTGGAGTGAAGAGTATCAGCCCCAGCATTTT. This gives the protein CAWSEEYQPQHF.

The chain has TRBV15 and TRBJ2-6, with D possibly being TRBD1 (5 bases). The CDR3 runs 14 residues. CDR1 and CDR2 from the germline V gene are LNHNV and YYDKDF (reference sequence). V lost 5 bases and J 1 base, leaving 6 bases between the germline ends. The CDR3 region is CATSPGSGANVLTF. CDR3 DNA sequence: TGTGCCACCAGCCCAGGGTCTGGGGCCAACGTCCTGACTTTC. Full variable domain (rest looked up from reference TRBV15 and TRBJ2-6): DAMVIQNPRYQVTQFGKPVTLSCSQTLNHNVMYWYQQKSSQAPKLLFHYYDKDFNNEADTPDNFQSRRPNTSFCFLDIRSPGLGDTAMYLCATSPGSGANVLTFGAGSRLTVL.

J is TRBJ1-3 and V is TRBV23-1; D is perhaps TRBD1 (6 bases). TRBV23-1 is an open reading frame, and its role is uncertain. This CDR3 is 14 amino acids long. Trimming shortened V by 4 bases and J by 6 bases, and 13 bases separated the two germline ends. CDR3 region: CASSPGTSKNTIYF. CDR3 nucleotides: TGCGCCAGCAGTCCTGGGACATCTAAAAACACCATATATTTT.

The CDR3 region has the DNA TGTGCCAGCAGCTTGGGACTGACAGATACGCAGTATTTT. It codes for CASSLGLTDTQYF. This chain connects TRBV7-3 to TRBJ2-3, with D perhaps TRBD2 (6 bases). There are 13 residues in the CDR3. Germline V gene data show CDR1 as SGHTA and CDR2 as FQGTGA. Trimming stripped 3 bases from V and 3 bases from J, with 7 bases between.

The J gene is TRBJ2-2, the V gene TRBV2; 7 nucleotides align to TRBD1. V shed 5 bases and J 7 bases; nucleotides not matched to a gene: 7. Germline CDR1 SNHLY, CDR2 FYNNEI. This CDR3 has 14 amino acids. This CDR3 reads CASSIQGLGGELFF. In DNA form, the CDR3 reads TGTGCCAGCAGTATACAGGGGTTGGGCGGGGAGCTGTTTTTT.

The chain has TRBV7-3 and TRBJ2-1, with 9 bases identical to TRBD1. Trimming removed 0 bases from V and 8 bases from J; junction bases left unmatched: 8. In germline, CDR1 is SGHTA, CDR2 FQGTGA. The CDR3 spans 16 residues. The chain's CDR3 is CASSLTFRTGEDEQFF. DNA of the CDR3: TGTGCCAGCAGCTTAACGTTCAGGACAGGGGAGGATGAGCAGTTCTTC.

The V gene is TRBV19, the J gene TRBJ1-2, with TRBD1 matching 12 bases. Germline CDR1 LNHDA, CDR2 SQIVND (reference sequence). With 3 bases clipped from V and 4 bases from J, the junction kept 6 bases outside the gene matches. CDR3 size: 16 residues. CDR3 sequence: CASSIRGQGAFYGYTF. DNA for the CDR3: TGTGCCAGTAGTATTCGGGGACAGGGGGCATTCTATGGCTACACCTTC.

The chain has TRBV5-1 and TRBJ1-5; the D is unclear. Germline CDR1 SGHRS, CDR2 YFSETQ. The ends were cut back, 0 bases at V and 4 bases at J, with 5 bases in the middle. This CDR3 has 13 amino acids. The CDR3 is CASSLDRNQPQHF. CDR3 DNA: TGCGCCAGCAGCTTGGATCGTAATCAGCCCCAGCATTTT.

The genes are TRBV7-2 and TRBJ2-4; maybe TRBD2 (6 bases). Germline CDR1 SGHTA, CDR2 FQGNSA. The CDR3 contains 12 residues. The germline V and J ends were trimmed by 9 bases and 6 bases, with 12 bases remaining between them. The CDR3 DNA sequence: TGTGCCAGTCGTCGGGACTCAAACATTCAGTACTTC. Translating gives CASRRDSNIQYF. The entire variable domain, with the rest obtained from reference TRBV7-2 and TRBJ2-4, is as follows: GAGVSQSPSNKVTEKGKDVELRCDPISGHTALYWYRQSLGQGLEFLIYFQGNSAPDKSGLPSDRFSAERTGGSVSTLTIQRTQQEDSAVYLCASRRDSNIQYFGAGTRLSVL.

The genes are TRBV10-3 and TRBJ2-7; D remains unclear. V shed 6 bases and J shed 2 bases, with 8 bases lying between them. Germline CDR1 ENHRY, CDR2 SYGVKD. CDR3 size: 12 residues. The CDR3 DNA reads as TGTGCCATCAGGGAAGGAGCCTACGAGCAGTACTTC. This codes for CAIREGAYEQYF.

The chain combines TRBV7-7 with TRBJ2-2, with D perhaps matching TRBD1 (5 bases). CDR1 and CDR2 (germline): SSHAT, FNYEAQ (reference sequence). V shed 4 bases and J shed 3 bases, with 6 bases lying between them. This CDR3 has 13 amino acids. For the CDR3, the DNA is TGTGCCAGCAGCTCAGGGTACACCGGGGAGCTGTTTTTT. It codes for CASSSGYTGELFF.

This clone appeared once. The chain links TRBV7-2 to TRBJ1-3; D is ambiguous. The CDR3 has 15 residues. Germline CDR1 and CDR2: SGHTA and FQGNSA. The ends were cut back, 1 base at V and 0 bases at J, with 7 bases in the middle. CDR3 in amino acids: CASSLVGISGNTIYF. CDR3 sequence (DNA): TGTGCCAGCAGCTTAGTCGGTATCTCTGGAAACACCATATATTTT.

The chain couples TRBV18 to TRBJ2-2; 9 bases align to TRBD1. V shed 2 bases and J 4 bases; nucleotides not matched to a gene: 5. This CDR3 comprises 16 residues. CDR1 is KGHSH, CDR2 LQKENI, per germline. CDR3 sequence (DNA): TGTGCCAGCTCACCAATTGGACAGGGGATCACCGGGGAGCTGTTTTTT. Protein: CASSPIGQGITGELFF.